Shown below are 18 T cell receptor beta chains from a single sample sequenced in a study of T cells in Graves' hyperthyroidism and ophthalmopathy. RNA transcripts gave rise to amplified TCR beta CDR3 regions. First-round RT-PCR of the TCR CDR3 relied on the HTBI primer set. In TCRdb, the multiplex PCR reads were re-called with MiXCR into one record per CDR3 protein. The sample carries hundreds of thousands of distinct CDR3 sequences, around 17% recorded once. Material: blood. The origin of the receptors is a woman between 18 and 29 years old with Graves' hyperthyroidism.

Many counts were recorded for this clonotype. The V gene is TRBV29-1, the J gene TRBJ2-7; TRBD2 aligns across 16 bases. The CDR3 sequence is 16 residues long. The germline V gene has CDR1 SQVTM and CDR2 ANQGSEA. V was pared by 4 bases and J by 0 bases, with 3 bases of the junction left unmatched. CDR3 sequence reads: CSVAGLAGGSSYEQYF. As DNA, the CDR3 is TGCAGCGTTGCGGGACTAGCGGGAGGGAGCTCCTACGAGCAGTACTTC.

The chain employs TRBV27 and TRBJ1-2; D might be TRBD1 (6 bases). CDR1 and CDR2 from the germline V gene are MNHEY and SMNVEV (reference sequence). There are 13 residues in the CDR3. Trimming pared 6 bases from V and 8 bases from J, leaving 16 bases between. In DNA, the CDR3 is TGTGCCAGCAGCCTTGGGGGGCGCCGGGGCTACACCTTC. It encodes CASSLGGRRGYTF.

At least ten counts were recorded for this clonotype. V and J are TRBV20-1 and TRBJ2-1; 8 bases map to TRBD2. V dropped 6 bases and J dropped 8; count of bases not matched to a gene: 6. The CDR3 runs to 12 residues. Germline V gives CDR1 DFQATT, CDR2 SNEGSKA (reference sequence). CDR3 bases: TGCAGTGCGGTCGGGAGGGCCGATGAGCAGTTCTTC. This sequence encodes CSAVGRADEQFF.

This clonotype was seen only a few times. The CDR3 loop reads CASRIGPTSAGSPLHF. The CDR3 DNA reads as TGTGCCAGCCGCATTGGCCCTACCTCCGCCGGTTCACCCCTCCACTTT. This chain connects TRBV7-8 to TRBJ1-6; unclear D gene. The germline V and J ends were trimmed by 8 bases and 9 bases, with 23 bases remaining between them. Germline V gene lookup returns CDR1 SGHVS and CDR2 FQNEAQ. The CDR3 runs 16 residues.

In this sample, this clonotype turned up many times. The chain uses TRBV19 and TRBJ1-1; D is ambiguous. CDR3 size: 13 residues. Germline-derived CDR1 and CDR2 are LNHDA and SQIVND (reference sequence). Deletions cut 0 bases from V and 8 bases from J, with 10 bases between. CDR3: CASSIDDRKEAFF. The CDR3 nucleotides read TGTGCCAGTAGTATAGATGATCGGAAGGAAGCTTTCTTT.

In its sample, this clonotype was seen many times. The chain employs TRBV28 and TRBJ1-4; the D is unclear. Germline V gene sequence: CDR1 MDHEN, CDR2 SYDVKM. V was cut by 2 bases and J by 0 bases, with 4 bases left in between. The CDR3 totals 14 residues. In nucleotides, the CDR3 is TGTGCCAGCAGTTTAGTCGCAACTAATGAAAAACTGTTTTTT. Amino acid sequence: CASSLVATNEKLFF.

A note on this clonotype: Sequence at one end of the junction differs from germline and may be a read error. The CDR3 reads CTSGRGTEAFF. CDR3 bases: TGTACCAGTGGGCGTGGGACTGAAGCTTTCTTT. This sequence joins TRBV12-3 or TRBV12-4 and TRBJ1-1; D unresolved. CDR3 size: 11 residues.

This clonotype has only a few counts. The chain links TRBV4-2 to TRBJ1-1, with D hard to call. In germline, CDR1 is LGHNA, CDR2 YNFKEQ. The ends were cut back, 0 bases at V and 1 base at J, with 9 bases in the middle. This CDR3 contains 15 residues. CDR3 in amino acids: CASSQDGLANTEAFF. CDR3 DNA: TGTGCCAGCAGCCAAGACGGACTTGCGAACACTGAAGCTTTCTTT.

This clonotype was observed many times. This chain uses TRBV24-1 with TRBJ2-1; D might be TRBD1 (5 bases). There are 15 residues in the CDR3. Trimming stripped 3 bases from V and 3 bases from J, with 11 bases between. The germline gives CDR1 KGHDR, CDR2 SFDVKD. The CDR3 protein is CATSDHRRDYNEQFF. CDR3 nucleotides: TGTGCCACCAGTGATCACCGCAGGGACTACAATGAGCAGTTCTTC.

This clonotype was observed many times. V is TRBV24-1 and J is TRBJ2-7; D may match TRBD1 or TRBD2 (5 bases each). The germline V and J ends were trimmed by 2 bases and 3 bases, with 10 bases remaining between them. The CDR3 runs 14 residues. CDR1 and CDR2 from the germline V gene are KGHDR and SFDVKD. The chain's CDR3 is CATSDSGRGYEQYF. CDR3 in DNA: TGTGCCACCAGTGATTCAGGGAGAGGCTACGAGCAGTACTTC.

This clonotype was observed many times. The rearrangement uses TRBV20-1 and TRBJ2-4; 7 bases line up with TRBD1. The CDR3 has 15 residues. CDR1 is DFQATT, CDR2 SNEGSKA, per germline (reference sequence). Trimming removed 6 bases from V and 0 bases from J; junction bases left unmatched: 8. The CDR3 DNA follows: TGCAGTGCGAGACAGGGTCCATTAGCCAAAAACATTCAGTACTTC. Protein: CSARQGPLAKNIQYF.

Regarding this clonotype: A much larger clone is a single base away; this may be a read error. J is TRBJ1-5 and V is TRBV30, with D possibly being TRBD1 (6 bases). The germline V gene has CDR1 GTSNPN and CDR2 SVGIG (reference sequence). The length of the CDR3 is 16 residues. DNA for the CDR3: TGTGCCTGGAGTGTACAAGGAGGGGGTAGCAATCAGCCCCAGCGTTTT. Protein sequence: CAWSVQGGGSNQPQRF.

The sample holds a few counts of this clonotype. The chain joins TRBV20-1 to TRBJ1-5; D perhaps matches TRBD1 (5 bases). This CDR3 region has 15 residues. V lost 0 bases, J lost 9 bases, and 18 bases lay in between. CDR1 and CDR2 (germline): DFQATT, SNEGSKA (reference sequence). The DNA for the CDR3 is TGCAGTGCTAGAGATCCCCGGACATCGGAAGGGCCCCAGCATTTT. Its protein is CSARDPRTSEGPQHF.

The sample holds many counts of this clonotype. The V call is TRBV2, the J call TRBJ2-1, with TRBD2 matching 7 bases. The CDR3 totals 16 residues. Germline lookup yields CDR1 SNHLY and CDR2 FYNNEI. V lost 6 bases to trimming and J lost 0 bases; unmatched junction nucleotides: 8. CDR3 protein: CASRVTAGSSYNEQFF. In DNA form, the CDR3 reads TGTGCCAGCAGGGTTACAGCGGGAAGCTCCTACAATGAGCAGTTCTTC.

This clonotype was picked up many times. The V gene is TRBV20-1, the J gene TRBJ2-3, with D perhaps TRBD1 (5 bases). The CDR3 length is 15 residues. V dropped 5 bases and J dropped 0 bases, with 15 bases sitting between them. Germline V lookup: CDR1 DFQATT, CDR2 SNEGSKA (reference sequence). CDR3 amino acids: CSAAHVGQSTDTQYF. Here the CDR3 DNA reads TGCAGTGCTGCCCATGTGGGGCAGAGCACAGATACGCAGTATTTT.

The chain is built from TRBV6-1 and TRBJ1-1; 7 bases are shared with TRBD1. The germline V gene encodes CDR1 MNHNS and CDR2 SASEGT. CDR3 length: 14 residues. V dropped 5 bases and J dropped 7; count of bases not matched to a gene: 10. The CDR3 nucleotides are TGTGCCAGCAGTCATACAGGGGATATTGGTGAAGCTTTCTTT. Translated, it gives CASSHTGDIGEAFF.

This clonotype was found a few times. CDR3 region: CASSLAGQDSGNTIYF. The CDR3 DNA follows: TGTGCCAGCAGCTTGGCGGGACAGGACTCTGGAAACACCATATATTTT. The V call is TRBV13, the J call TRBJ1-3; TRBD1 aligns across 8 bases. V was clipped by 3 bases and J by 0 bases; unmatched bases: 4. Per the germline V gene, CDR1 is PRHDT and CDR2 is FYEKMQ (reference sequence). This CDR3 comprises 16 residues.

Comment on this clonotype: A read error may account for a junction end that differs from germline. The chain joins TRBV7-9 to TRBJ2-1; D may match TRBD1 or TRBD2 (6 bases each). The CDR3 covers 16 residues. Germline CDR1 is SEHNR and CDR2 is FQNEAQ (reference sequence). The CDR3 region is CASSLSLSGAGNEQSF. CDR3 coding DNA: TGTGCCAGCAGCTTAAGTTTGTCGGGGGCCGGGAATGAGCAGTCCTTC.